The 18 T cell receptor beta chains below come from one sample, sequenced in a study of CD8 T cells in ankylosing spondylitis. TCRdb re-called the 5' RACE reads through MiXCR, storing one row per CDR3 protein. The repertoire consists of around 150,000 distinct CDR3 sequences, with 40% to 50% occurring once and the leading ten covering roughly 15%. Sequencing was carried out using synovial fluid, either unsorted or a sorted T cell fraction (not recorded which). The origin of the receptors is a male donor with ankylosing spondylitis.

This clonotype was detected a few times. This chain links TRBV20-1 with TRBJ1-1; D uncertain. Germline CDR1 reads DFQATT; CDR2 reads SNEGSKA (reference sequence). V gave up 0 bases and J gave up 10 bases, with 9 bases separating them. The CDR3 length is 11 residues. The CDR3: CSARERVVAFF. CDR3 nucleotide sequence: TGCAGTGCTAGAGAAAGGGTGGTAGCTTTCTTT.

This chain connects TRBV12-5 to TRBJ2-1; D possibly corresponds to TRBD1 (6 bases). Germline-derived CDR1 and CDR2 are LGHNT and FRNRAP. V was pared by 5 bases and J by 3 bases, with 17 bases between. The CDR3 spans 16 residues. CDR3 in amino acids: CASGPLWTDRYNEQFF. CDR3 sequence (DNA): TGTGCTAGTGGTCCACTCTGGACAGACCGCTACAATGAGCAGTTCTTC.

The chain is built from TRBV6-2 or TRBV6-3 and TRBJ2-6, with D uncertain. The V and J ends lost 0 bases and 6 bases respectively, with 24 bases between them. Germline V gives CDR1 MNHEY, CDR2 SVGEGT. This CDR3 contains 20 residues. The CDR3 sequence: CASSYSLGKGSFMEANVLTF. The DNA of the CDR3 is TGTGCCAGCAGTTACTCGTTGGGGAAAGGCAGCTTTATGGAGGCCAACGTCCTGACTTTC.

This clonotype came up many times. This rearrangement joins TRBV20-1 to TRBJ2-5; 13 positions agree with TRBD2. The ends lost 3 bases at V and 5 bases at J; junction bases unmatched: 6. The CDR3 runs to 15 residues. Germline V gene data show CDR1 as DFQATT and CDR2 as SNEGSKA (reference sequence). DNA of the CDR3: TGCAGTGCTAGGGGGCTACTAGCGGGAGGGGAGACCCAGTACTTC. Protein: CSARGLLAGGETQYF.

The chain has TRBV2 and TRBJ1-1; possibly TRBD1 for D (5 bases). Trimming removed 0 bases from V and 5 bases from J, with 16 bases in between. This CDR3 has 16 amino acids. Germline V CDR1 and CDR2: SNHLY, FYNNEI. DNA for the CDR3: TGTGCCAGCAGTGAAGCGTATGGTTACAGGCCTACTGAAGCTTTCTTT. It encodes CASSEAYGYRPTEAFF.

This clonotype has just one count. The V and J genes are TRBV12-3 or TRBV12-4 and TRBJ1-3; D is possibly TRBD1 (6 bases). Trimming removed 0 bases at V and 3 bases at J, with 12 bases between. CDR3 length: 16 amino acids. The CDR3 reads CASSLALGQDGNTIYF. The CDR3 nucleotides are TGTGCCAGCAGTTTAGCGTTGGGACAAGATGGAAACACCATATATTTT.

This clonotype has more than one count but fewer than ten. V and J are TRBV12-3 or TRBV12-4 and TRBJ2-1; 7 positions agree with TRBD2. This CDR3 is 15 amino acids long. The V segment lost 3 bases and the J segment 6 bases; nucleotides outside the gene matches: 8. The CDR3 nucleotides read TGTGCCAGCAGTTTGAGGGACTACCCCGTCAATGAGCAGTTCTTC. Residues: CASSLRDYPVNEQFF.

The rearrangement uses TRBV6-1 and TRBJ1-2, with a possible D match to TRBD1 (5 bases). V dropped 0 bases and J dropped 2 bases, with 10 bases sitting between them. Germline V gives CDR1 MNHNS, CDR2 SASEGT. The CDR3 has 15 amino acids. For the CDR3, the DNA is TGTGCCAGCAGTGAAGCCCCGGACATAAACTATGGCTACACCTTC. Translated: CASSEAPDINYGYTF.

The CDR3 protein is CASEGHYEQYF. CDR3 nucleotides: TGTGCCAGCGAGGGGCACTACGAGCAGTACTTC. The chain carries TRBV28 and TRBJ2-7, with D perhaps being TRBD1 or TRBD2 (5 bases each). Germline CDR1 and CDR2: MDHEN and SYDVKM. V was trimmed by 8 bases and J by 3 bases, leaving 8 bases between them. The CDR3 totals 11 residues.

The chain combines TRBV6-1 with TRBJ1-5; weak D call: TRBD1 (5 bases). The CDR3 spans 14 residues. V was pared by 1 base and J by 4 bases, with 8 bases between. CDR1 is MNHNS and CDR2 is SASEGT in the germline V gene. The DNA for the CDR3 is TGTGCCAGCAGTGAAGGAGGGGAGAATCAGCCCCAGCATTTT. The encoded protein is CASSEGGENQPQHF.

The chain links TRBV4-2 to TRBJ2-7; D remains ambiguous. Trimming took 1 base from V and 2 from J, leaving 12 bases between them. Per the germline V gene, CDR1 is LGHNA and CDR2 is YNFKEQ. The CDR3 totals 15 residues. The CDR3 DNA follows: TGTGCCAGCAGCCAAGGTCGAAGGTGGACCTACGAGCAGTACTTC. This translates into CASSQGRRWTYEQYF.

This clonotype has only a few counts. V usage is TRBV10-3 and J usage is TRBJ2-1; 8 nucleotides align to TRBD2. This CDR3 region has 15 residues. The V gene's germline CDR1 is ENHRY and CDR2 SYGVKD. J lost 7 bases, V lost 4 bases, and 9 bases had no gene match. Here the CDR3 DNA reads TGTGCCATCAGTGCCTGGACTAGCCATTTGAATGAGCAGTTCTTC. Translating it yields CAISAWTSHLNEQFF.

This clonotype showed up just a few times. This sequence joins TRBV27 and TRBJ1-1; 8 bases line up with TRBD1. The CDR3 extends over 16 amino acids. Per the germline V gene, CDR1 is MNHEY and CDR2 is SMNVEV (reference sequence). The trim removed 3 bases at V and 4 bases at J, leaving 10 bases unmatched. Here the CDR3 reads CASSFGGTGLSTEAFF. Written as DNA, the CDR3 is TGTGCCAGCAGTTTCGGGGGGACAGGTCTCAGCACTGAAGCTTTCTTT.

The rearrangement links TRBV2 to TRBJ2-1; 14 bases align to TRBD2. The CDR3 is 17 residues long. Trimming at V came to 6 bases and at J to 6 bases, leaving 10 bases not matched to a gene. Germline V lookup: CDR1 SNHLY, CDR2 FYNNEI. CDR3 bases: TGTGCCAGCAGAGAGGGACTAGCGGGAGAAGGGTCCAATGAGCAGTTCTTC. Residues: CASREGLAGEGSNEQFF.

This clonotype has ten or more counts. The gene calls are TRBV5-1 and TRBJ2-7, with a possible D match to TRBD1 (5 bases). The length of the CDR3 is 14 residues. The V end was cut by 4 bases, the J end by 6 bases, with 17 bases between. Germline V CDR1 and CDR2: SGHRS, YFSETQ. Written as DNA, the CDR3 is TGCGCCAGCAGCCTGGGGCAGGGTACTGGCGAGCAGTACTTC. This encodes CASSLGQGTGEQYF.

This clonotype was seen at least ten times. V usage is TRBV7-9 and J usage is TRBJ1-1; D might be TRBD1 (5 bases). Per the germline V gene, CDR1 is SEHNR and CDR2 is FQNEAQ (reference sequence). The CDR3 totals 13 residues. The V end lost 6 bases, the J end lost 4 bases, and 12 bases lay between the germline ends. This CDR3 is CASSSTVATEAFF. The CDR3 nucleotides read TGTGCCAGCAGTTCGACAGTGGCCACTGAAGCTTTCTTT.

The CDR3 DNA reads TGCGCCAGCAGCTTCCGGGACAGGGCATACGAGCAGTACTTC. As protein: CASSFRDRAYEQYF. V is TRBV5-1 and J is TRBJ2-7; 9 bases line up with TRBD1. Per the germline V gene, CDR1 is SGHRS and CDR2 is YFSETQ. CDR3 length: 14 residues. Losses at the gene ends were 2 bases for V and 4 bases for J; bases not matched to a gene: 4.

The rearrangement joins TRBV28 to TRBJ2-3, with 7 bases aligning to TRBD1. The CDR3 has 14 amino acids. Trimming at V came to 6 bases and at J to 4 bases, leaving 7 bases not matched to a gene. Looked up from germline, CDR1 is MDHEN and CDR2 is SYDVKM. The CDR3 DNA sequence: TGTGCCAGCAGAGACAGGGTTTTGCCAGATACGCAGTATTTT. Its translation: CASRDRVLPDTQYF.